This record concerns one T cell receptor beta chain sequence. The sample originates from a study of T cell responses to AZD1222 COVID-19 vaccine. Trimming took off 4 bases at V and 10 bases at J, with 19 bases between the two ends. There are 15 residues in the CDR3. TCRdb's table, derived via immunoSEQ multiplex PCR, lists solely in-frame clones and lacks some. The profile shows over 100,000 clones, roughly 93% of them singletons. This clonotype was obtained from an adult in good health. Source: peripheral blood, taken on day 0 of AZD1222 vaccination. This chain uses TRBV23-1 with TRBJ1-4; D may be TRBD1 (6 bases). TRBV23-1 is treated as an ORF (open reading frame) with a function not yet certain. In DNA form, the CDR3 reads TGCGCCAGCAGTCTTGGTGGCAGGGGCGCGCGAAAACTGTTTTTT. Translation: CASSLGGRGARKLFF.